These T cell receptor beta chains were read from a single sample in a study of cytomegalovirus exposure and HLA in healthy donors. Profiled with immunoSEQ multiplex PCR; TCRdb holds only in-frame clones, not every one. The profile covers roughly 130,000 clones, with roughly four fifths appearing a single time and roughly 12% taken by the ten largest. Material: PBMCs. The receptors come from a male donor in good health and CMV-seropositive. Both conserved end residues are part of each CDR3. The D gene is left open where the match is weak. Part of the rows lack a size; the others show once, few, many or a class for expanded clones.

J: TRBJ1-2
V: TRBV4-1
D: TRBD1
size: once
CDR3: CASSPTIHNRGYGYTF
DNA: TGCGCCAGCAGTCCCACTATCCATAACAGGGGATATGGCTACACCTTC

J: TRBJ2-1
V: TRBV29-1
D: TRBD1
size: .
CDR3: CSGRQGDYNEQFF
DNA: TGCAGCGGTCGACAGGGGGACTACAATGAGCAGTTCTTC

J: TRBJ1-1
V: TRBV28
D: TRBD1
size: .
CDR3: CASSLPQDREEAFF
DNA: TGTGCCAGCAGTTTACCCCAAGACAGGGAGGAAGCTTTCTTT

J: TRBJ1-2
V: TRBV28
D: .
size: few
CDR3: CASSPRRVANYGYTF
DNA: TGTGCCAGCAGCCCCCGGAGAGTAGCTAACTATGGCTACACCTTC

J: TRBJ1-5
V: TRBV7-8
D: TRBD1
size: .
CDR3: CASSRPLWTGSGRTAPPQHF
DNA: TGTGCCAGCAGCCGACCCCTATGGACAGGGTCTGGGAGGACTGCCCCCCCCCAGCATTTT

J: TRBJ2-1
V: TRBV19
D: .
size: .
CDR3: CASSKTFGYNEQFF
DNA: TGTGCCAGTAGTAAAACCTTCGGGTACAATGAGCAGTTCTTC

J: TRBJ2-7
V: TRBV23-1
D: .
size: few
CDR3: CASSQIPRCLSYEQYF
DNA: TGCGCCAGCAGTCAAATCCCGCGTTGCCTCTCCTACGAGCAGTACTTC

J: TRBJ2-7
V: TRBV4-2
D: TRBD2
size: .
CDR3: CASSQGTSGNTYEQYF
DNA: TGTGCCAGCAGCCAGGGGACTAGCGGAAACACCTACGAGCAGTACTTC

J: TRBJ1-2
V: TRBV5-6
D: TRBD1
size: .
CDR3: CASSRGRQGYGYTF
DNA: TGTGCCAGCAGCCGTGGGAGACAGGGGTACGGTTACACCTTC

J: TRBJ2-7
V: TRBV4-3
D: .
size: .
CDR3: CASSASATRSYEQYF
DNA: TGCGCCAGCAGCGCGAGCGCGACTCGCTCCTACGAGCAGTACTTC

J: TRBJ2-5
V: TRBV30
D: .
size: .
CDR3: CAWENMQETQYF
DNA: TGTGCCTGGGAAAACATGCAAGAGACCCAGTACTTC

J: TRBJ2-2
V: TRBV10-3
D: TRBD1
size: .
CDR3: CAIRPTGGRENTGELFF
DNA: TGTGCCATCAGACCGACAGGGGGCAGAGAAAACACCGGGGAGCTGTTTTTT

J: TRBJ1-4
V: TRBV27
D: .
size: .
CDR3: CASSYTAAGEKLFF
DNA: TGTGCCAGCAGTTACACAGCGGCGGGAGAAAAACTGTTTTTT

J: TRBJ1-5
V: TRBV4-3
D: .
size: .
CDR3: CASSQDSLQPQHF
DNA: TGCGCCAGCAGCCAAGACAGTCTGCAGCCCCAGCATTTT

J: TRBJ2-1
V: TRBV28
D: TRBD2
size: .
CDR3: CASTPGLAGAKQFF
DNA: TGTGCCAGCACCCCGGGACTAGCGGGAGCGAAGCAGTTCTTC

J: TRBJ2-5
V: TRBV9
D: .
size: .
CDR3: CASSVEGRRETQYF
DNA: TGTGCCAGCAGCGTGGAGGGACGGAGGGAGACCCAGTACTTC

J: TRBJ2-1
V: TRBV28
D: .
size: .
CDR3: CASWSGYNEQFF
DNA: TGTGCCAGTTGGAGTGGCTACAATGAGCAGTTCTTC

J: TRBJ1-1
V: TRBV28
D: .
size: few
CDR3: CASSLYRNTEAFF
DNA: TGTGCCAGCAGTTTATACAGGAACACTGAAGCTTTCTTT

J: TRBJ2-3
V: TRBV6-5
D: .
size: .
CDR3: CASSPSTRPDTQYF
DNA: TGTGCCAGCAGTCCGTCTACTAGACCAGATACGCAGTATTTT